Listed below are T cell receptor beta chains from one sample, sequenced in a study of early T cells in non-severe SARS-CoV-2 infection. MiXCR was run by TCRdb on the 5' RACE reads, yielding one entry per CDR3 protein. The table shows tens of thousands of distinct CDR3 sequences, with around 5.8% occurring only once. Here the sequenced sample was whole blood, taken at baseline. These receptors came from an adult who was a healthcare worker with PCR-confirmed SARS-CoV-2 infection or an uninfected control (not recorded which). Both conserved end residues are part of each CDR3. The D gene is left open where the match is weak. Clone size is not always given. Where it is, it says once, few, many or a class for expanded clones.

clone_size: many; d_call: TRBD1; v_call: TRBV7-2; j_call: TRBJ2-7; cdr3_length: 16; cdr3_nt: TGTGCCAGCAGCCCGATCGGGACAGGGGGCGCGTACGAGCAGTACTTC; cdr3_aa: CASSPIGTGGAYEQYF
clone_size: NA; d_call: NA; v_call: TRBV5-1; j_call: TRBJ1-6; cdr3_length: 15; cdr3_nt: TGCGCCAGCAGCTTGGTAGCAGGGATTAATTCACCCCTCCACTTT; cdr3_aa: CASSLVAGINSPLHF
clone_size: many; d_call: NA; v_call: TRBV11-2; j_call: TRBJ2-1; cdr3_length: 14; cdr3_nt: TGTGCCAGCAGCAACCGGGCCCCTTACGGTGAGCAGTTCTTC; cdr3_aa: CASSNRAPYGEQFF
clone_size: few; d_call: NA; v_call: TRBV11-2; j_call: TRBJ2-7; cdr3_length: 16; cdr3_nt: TGTGCCAGCAGCTTAGATCGGGCCTCGATTTCCTACGAGCAGTACTTC; cdr3_aa: CASSLDRASISYEQYF
clone_size: few; d_call: TRBD1; v_call: TRBV6-5; j_call: TRBJ1-2; cdr3_length: 14; cdr3_nt: TGTGCCAGCAGTTACCGGGACAGCATCTATGGCTACACCTTC; cdr3_aa: CASSYRDSIYGYTF
clone_size: NA; d_call: NA; v_call: TRBV10-3; j_call: TRBJ1-2; cdr3_length: 12; cdr3_nt: TGTGCCATCAAAGCGGGGGACTATGGCTACACCTTC; cdr3_aa: CAIKAGDYGYTF
clone_size: few; d_call: NA; v_call: TRBV7-9; j_call: TRBJ2-7; cdr3_length: 16; cdr3_nt: TGTGCCAGCAGCTTAGGTTCTGGGACGACACTTTACGAGCAGTACTTC; cdr3_aa: CASSLGSGTTLYEQYF
clone_size: many; d_call: NA; v_call: TRBV2; j_call: TRBJ2-3; cdr3_length: 14; cdr3_nt: TGTGCCAGCAGTGGGGACCCCACCTTAGATACGCAGTATTTT; cdr3_aa: CASSGDPTLDTQYF
clone_size: few; d_call: NA; v_call: TRBV5-1; j_call: TRBJ2-7; cdr3_length: 13; cdr3_nt: TGCGCCAGCAGCTCCACGGGCTCCTACGAGCAGTACTTC; cdr3_aa: CASSSTGSYEQYF
clone_size: few; d_call: NA; v_call: TRBV6-6; j_call: TRBJ2-3; cdr3_length: 14; cdr3_nt: TGTGCCAGCTCCAGGGACACTCGCACAGATACGCAGTATTTT; cdr3_aa: CASSRDTRTDTQYF
clone_size: NA; d_call: NA; v_call: TRBV20-1; j_call: TRBJ2-5; cdr3_length: 12; cdr3_nt: TGCAGTGCCAGTGGGACGGTCGGGACCCAGTACTTC; cdr3_aa: CSASGTVGTQYF
clone_size: many; d_call: NA; v_call: TRBV18; j_call: TRBJ2-7; cdr3_length: 14; cdr3_nt: TGTGCCAGCTCACCAACTCAGGGGAGTTTCGAGCAGTACTTC; cdr3_aa: CASSPTQGSFEQYF
clone_size: few; d_call: TRBD2; v_call: TRBV4-2; j_call: TRBJ2-5; cdr3_length: 15; cdr3_nt: TGTGCCAGCAGCCCTGGGACTAGCGGCCAAGAGACCCAGTACTTC; cdr3_aa: CASSPGTSGQETQYF
clone_size: many; d_call: NA; v_call: TRBV6-6; j_call: TRBJ2-5; cdr3_length: 13; cdr3_nt: TGTGCCAGCAGTACGACGGGGGTAGAGACCCAGTACTTC; cdr3_aa: CASSTTGVETQYF
clone_size: many; d_call: NA; v_call: TRBV20-1; j_call: TRBJ2-2; cdr3_length: 14; cdr3_nt: TGCAGTGCTCGAGGACTATCGAACACCGGGGAGCTGTTTTTT; cdr3_aa: CSARGLSNTGELFF
clone_size: NA; d_call: TRBD2; v_call: TRBV19; j_call: TRBJ2-1; cdr3_length: 16; cdr3_nt: TGTGCCAGTAGTAATAGCGGGTCGAGCTCCTACAATGAGCAGTTCTTC; cdr3_aa: CASSNSGSSSYNEQFF
clone_size: few; d_call: NA; v_call: TRBV28; j_call: TRBJ2-7; cdr3_length: 14; cdr3_nt: TGTGCCAGCAGTTTGGGGCAGCCTGGGGGCGAGCAGTACTTC; cdr3_aa: CASSLGQPGGEQYF
clone_size: few; d_call: TRBD1; v_call: TRBV6-5; j_call: TRBJ1-2; cdr3_length: 14; cdr3_nt: TGTGCCAGCACTAGGACAGGAGGCACCTATGGCTACACCTTC; cdr3_aa: CASTRTGGTYGYTF
clone_size: many; d_call: TRBD1; v_call: TRBV6-1; j_call: TRBJ1-5; cdr3_length: 15; cdr3_nt: TGTGCCAGCTTAGGACAGGGGGCGCAGGGGCAGCCCCAGCATTTT; cdr3_aa: CASLGQGAQGQPQHF
clone_size: NA; d_call: NA; v_call: TRBV11-2; j_call: TRBJ2-1; cdr3_length: 12; cdr3_nt: TGTGCCAGCAGTCATGGGGCGGCCTTGCAGTTCTTC; cdr3_aa: CASSHGAALQFF
clone_size: many; d_call: TRBD1; v_call: TRBV12-3/TRBV12-4; j_call: TRBJ1-5; cdr3_length: 17; cdr3_nt: TGTGCCAGCAGTATTCGCTCCCCCGGACAGGGGACTCAGCCCCAGCATTTT; cdr3_aa: CASSIRSPGQGTQPQHF
clone_size: many; d_call: NA; v_call: TRBV6-2/TRBV6-3; j_call: TRBJ1-2; cdr3_length: 11; cdr3_nt: TGTGCCAGCAATTCGCACTATGGCTACACCTTC; cdr3_aa: CASNSHYGYTF
clone_size: many; d_call: NA; v_call: TRBV12-3/TRBV12-4; j_call: TRBJ1-4; cdr3_length: 13; cdr3_nt: TGTGCCAGCAGTTTTGGGTTGAGAGAAAAACTGTTTTTT; cdr3_aa: CASSFGLREKLFF
clone_size: few; d_call: NA; v_call: TRBV7-6; j_call: TRBJ1-4; cdr3_length: 12; cdr3_nt: TGTGCCAGCAGCTCTCTAGGCGCAAAACTGTTTTTT; cdr3_aa: CASSSLGAKLFF
clone_size: many; d_call: TRBD1; v_call: TRBV7-9; j_call: TRBJ1-2; cdr3_length: 13; cdr3_nt: TGTGCCAGCAGCTTTGAGGGGGCGAGCGGCTACACCTTC; cdr3_aa: CASSFEGASGYTF
clone_size: NA; d_call: NA; v_call: TRBV3-1; j_call: TRBJ2-2; cdr3_length: 16; cdr3_nt: TGTGCCAGCAGCCGTCGATTAATGGGTCATACCGGGGAGCTGTTTTTT; cdr3_aa: CASSRRLMGHTGELFF
clone_size: few; d_call: TRBD1; v_call: TRBV9; j_call: TRBJ1-4; cdr3_length: 13; cdr3_nt: TGTGCCAGCAGCACCGGGACAGGTGAAAAACTGTTTTTT; cdr3_aa: CASSTGTGEKLFF
clone_size: medium-sized; d_call: TRBD1; v_call: TRBV5-4; j_call: TRBJ1-6; cdr3_length: 16; cdr3_nt: TGTGCCAGCAGCTGGAGCGCCGGGACAGGGCAATCACCCCTCCACTTT; cdr3_aa: CASSWSAGTGQSPLHF
clone_size: many; d_call: NA; v_call: TRBV11-1; j_call: TRBJ1-3; cdr3_length: 16; cdr3_nt: TGTGCCAGCAGCTTCGATTACGGATACTCTGGAAACACCATATATTTT; cdr3_aa: CASSFDYGYSGNTIYF
clone_size: medium-sized; d_call: NA; v_call: TRBV7-2; j_call: TRBJ1-3; cdr3_length: 14; cdr3_nt: TGTGCCAGCAGCCCGGGGCAGGGAAGAAACACCATATATTTT; cdr3_aa: CASSPGQGRNTIYF
clone_size: few; d_call: TRBD1; v_call: TRBV5-4; j_call: TRBJ2-7; cdr3_length: 14; cdr3_nt: TGTGCCAGCGGCTACCGACAGGGTCGCTACGAGCAGTACTTC; cdr3_aa: CASGYRQGRYEQYF
clone_size: few; d_call: TRBD2; v_call: TRBV7-7; j_call: TRBJ2-1; cdr3_length: 14; cdr3_nt: TGTGCCAGCAGCAGCGGACTAGCGCCCAATGAGCAGTTCTTC; cdr3_aa: CASSSGLAPNEQFF
clone_size: few; d_call: NA; v_call: TRBV5-1; j_call: TRBJ2-1; cdr3_length: 14; cdr3_nt: TGCGCCAGCAGCTTGGACAGCTCCTACAATGAGCAGTTCTTC; cdr3_aa: CASSLDSSYNEQFF
clone_size: NA; d_call: NA; v_call: TRBV20-1; j_call: TRBJ2-7; cdr3_length: 14; cdr3_nt: TGCAGTGCTAAGTTGAGGGAAGATTATAGGGAGCAGTACTTC; cdr3_aa: CSAKLREDYREQYF
clone_size: NA; d_call: NA; v_call: TRBV11-2; j_call: TRBJ2-1; cdr3_length: 13; cdr3_nt: TGTGCCAGCAGCTTCCTTAGCGCAGATGAGCAGTTCTTC; cdr3_aa: CASSFLSADEQFF
clone_size: NA; d_call: NA; v_call: TRBV7-2; j_call: TRBJ2-7; cdr3_length: 15; cdr3_nt: TGTGCCAGCAGCTTAGATCGTCGGGGCCACTACGAGCAGTACTTC; cdr3_aa: CASSLDRRGHYEQYF
clone_size: many; d_call: NA; v_call: TRBV20-1; j_call: TRBJ1-2; cdr3_length: 12; cdr3_nt: TGCAGTATTTCCCCCGGGGGTTATGGCTACACCTTC; cdr3_aa: CSISPGGYGYTF
clone_size: many; d_call: TRBD1; v_call: TRBV2; j_call: TRBJ1-2; cdr3_length: 13; cdr3_nt: TGTGCCAGAACGGGACAGGGGGCGAGAGGCTACACCTTC; cdr3_aa: CARTGQGARGYTF
clone_size: NA; d_call: NA; v_call: TRBV7-9; j_call: TRBJ2-5; cdr3_length: 15; cdr3_nt: TGTGCCAGCAGCTTAGCGGCCCGTTCGGAAGAGACCCAGTACTTC; cdr3_aa: CASSLAARSEETQYF
clone_size: NA; d_call: TRBD1; v_call: TRBV3-1; j_call: TRBJ1-4; cdr3_length: 18; cdr3_nt: TGTGCCAGCAGCCTCCGACAGGGGTTTGGCGGCGCTAATGAAAAACTGTTTTTT; cdr3_aa: CASSLRQGFGGANEKLFF
clone_size: many; d_call: NA; v_call: TRBV7-8; j_call: TRBJ1-6; cdr3_length: 15; cdr3_nt: TGTGCCAGCAGCTTCGTTGGCTCCTATAATTCACCCCTCCACTTT; cdr3_aa: CASSFVGSYNSPLHF
clone_size: NA; d_call: NA; v_call: TRBV10-3; j_call: TRBJ2-5; cdr3_length: 14; cdr3_nt: TGTGCCATCAGCCGGGACACAACACAAGAGACCCAGTACTTC; cdr3_aa: CAISRDTTQETQYF
clone_size: NA; d_call: NA; v_call: TRBV7-2; j_call: TRBJ2-7; cdr3_length: 12; cdr3_nt: TGTGCCAGCAGCGCGACAGGTTTGGAGGGGTACTTC; cdr3_aa: CASSATGLEGYF
clone_size: medium-sized; d_call: TRBD1; v_call: TRBV29-1; j_call: TRBJ2-5; cdr3_length: 13; cdr3_nt: TGCAGCGTGGGGAGGACAGGGCAAGAGACCCAGTACTTC; cdr3_aa: CSVGRTGQETQYF
clone_size: few; d_call: NA; v_call: TRBV12-3/TRBV12-4; j_call: TRBJ2-4; cdr3_length: 16; cdr3_nt: TGTGCCAGCAGCCTGGGGGGCCTAAGCGCCAAAAACATTCAGTACTTC; cdr3_aa: CASSLGGLSAKNIQYF
clone_size: many; d_call: TRBD1; v_call: TRBV28; j_call: TRBJ2-7; cdr3_length: 17; cdr3_nt: TGTGCCAGCAGTTCTGTAATTGGACAGGGGGCATCCTACGAGCAGTACTTC; cdr3_aa: CASSSVIGQGASYEQYF
clone_size: many; d_call: NA; v_call: TRBV20-1; j_call: TRBJ2-7; cdr3_length: 15; cdr3_nt: TGCAGTGCTAGAGGCGGGGCCCTACTCTCCTACGAGCAGTACTTC; cdr3_aa: CSARGGALLSYEQYF
clone_size: few; d_call: TRBD2; v_call: TRBV9; j_call: TRBJ2-7; cdr3_length: 14; cdr3_nt: TGTGCCAGCAGCCCGCGACTAGCAACCTACGAGCAGTACTTC; cdr3_aa: CASSPRLATYEQYF
clone_size: few; d_call: TRBD1; v_call: TRBV3-1; j_call: TRBJ1-2; cdr3_length: 15; cdr3_nt: TGTGCCAGCAGCCAAAGCGGGACAGGGCACTATGGCTACACCTTC; cdr3_aa: CASSQSGTGHYGYTF
clone_size: few; d_call: NA; v_call: TRBV6-6; j_call: TRBJ2-5; cdr3_length: 15; cdr3_nt: TGTGCCAGCAGTGCTGGACAGAAACACCAAGAGACCCAGTACTTC; cdr3_aa: CASSAGQKHQETQYF
clone_size: many; d_call: NA; v_call: TRBV30; j_call: TRBJ1-1; cdr3_length: 13; cdr3_nt: TGTGCCTGGAACAACAGGGAAGGCACTGAAGCTTTCTTT; cdr3_aa: CAWNNREGTEAFF
clone_size: NA; d_call: NA; v_call: TRBV7-3; j_call: TRBJ2-3; cdr3_length: 14; cdr3_nt: TGTGCCAGCAGCTTCGGGGGACAGTCAGATACGCAGTATTTT; cdr3_aa: CASSFGGQSDTQYF
clone_size: many; d_call: TRBD2; v_call: TRBV7-2; j_call: TRBJ2-7; cdr3_length: 15; cdr3_nt: TGTGCCAGCAGCTTAGACGGGGACTACTCCTACGAGCAGTACTTC; cdr3_aa: CASSLDGDYSYEQYF